Described below is a single T cell receptor (beta chain) sequence and its context. Its antigen is as yet unknown. The repertoire was sequenced with immunoSEQ multiplex PCR; TCRdb's copy has only in-frame clones and lacks some. The sample lists approximately 1.5 million clones, about 98.5% occurring once. Germline lookup yields CDR1 SEHNR and CDR2 FQNEAQ (reference sequence). The CDR3 length is 16 residues. Unmatched junction bases numbered 7, after V lost 2 bases and J lost 5 bases. The sample belongs to a study of shared clonotypes between healthy human individuals. Donors comprised only Caucasian adults living in Nashville, Tennessee. The CD4+ fraction was divided into a CD45RA+ naive subset and a CD45RA-negative memory subset. Overall study results and limits: For sorted subsets, rarefaction showed incomplete sequencing despite large depth. Relative to clonotypes present in all four donors, those not shared had lower generation probabilities.

The chain couples TRBV7-9 to TRBJ1-4, with TRBD1 matching over 8 bases. This TCR was recovered from a man aged 30-40 years in good health. Material: naive CD4+ T cells sorted from blood. Subset indicated: CD45RA+ positively selected. This chain's CDR3 is CASSLSLTGGNEKLFF. For the CDR3, the DNA is TGTGCCAGCAGCTTAAGTTTAACAGGGGGGAATGAAAAACTGTTTTTT.